These 17 T cell receptor beta chains were sequenced from one sample in a study of blood T cell repertoires in COVID-19. Clones were read by immunoSEQ multiplex PCR, and TCRdb kept only the in-frame ones, dropping some. The sample shows about 230,000 clones, 75% to 85% of them seen only once. Source material: peripheral blood. The receptors derive from a woman aged 45-60 years with acute or convalescent COVID-19.

The rearrangement uses TRBV7-9 and TRBJ2-7; D is possibly TRBD2 (6 bases). Trimming left V 5 bases short and J 3 bases short, with 20 bases between. The CDR3 covers 16 residues. The germline V gene has CDR1 SEHNR and CDR2 FQNEAQ (reference sequence). The DNA for the CDR3 is TGTGCCAGCAGCACCAGGCGGGGAAGGGCCAGCTACGAGCAGTACTTC. Its protein product is CASSTRRGRASYEQYF.

The chain combines TRBV4-1 with TRBJ1-5, with 7 bases aligning to TRBD1. This CDR3 has 15 amino acids. The trim removed 1 base at V and 5 bases at J, leaving 5 bases unmatched. The germline V gene encodes CDR1 MGHRA and CDR2 YSYEKL. The CDR3 protein is CASSQGVTGDQPQHF. The CDR3 DNA reads TGCGCCAGCAGCCAAGGGGTTACAGGGGATCAGCCCCAGCATTTT.

CDR3 coding DNA: TGCGCCAGCAGCATCCCCCGGGACAGGGCTGATACGCAGTATTTT. Translating gives CASSIPRDRADTQYF. This rearrangement joins TRBV5-1 to TRBJ2-3, with TRBD1 matching 9 bases. The V and J ends lost 4 bases and 6 bases, in that order; junction bases with no gene match: 9. The CDR3 length is 15 residues. The germline V gene encodes CDR1 SGHRS and CDR2 YFSETQ.

V is TRBV7-6 and J is TRBJ2-5, with 7 bases matching TRBD1. The ends lost 1 base at V and 5 bases at J; junction bases unmatched: 4. Germline lookup yields CDR1 SGHVS and CDR2 FNYEAQ. CDR3 length: 14 amino acids. CDR3 nucleotides: TGTGCCAGCAGCTTAGGACAGGGTCAGGAGACCCAGTACTTC. It encodes CASSLGQGQETQYF.

The rearrangement uses TRBV3-1 (or the pseudogene TRBV3-2) and TRBJ2-2; TRBD1 agrees at 8 bases. Germline values: CDR1 LGHDT, CDR2 YNNKEL (reference sequence). Unmatched junction bases numbered 14, after V lost 8 bases and J lost 0 bases. The CDR3 runs to 18 residues. The CDR3 nucleotides are TGTGCCAGCGAACCCGGGACAGGACTAACCGCGAACACCGGGGAGCTGTTTTTT. This sequence encodes CASEPGTGLTANTGELFF.

The V gene is TRBV30, the J gene TRBJ1-1; no firm D call. V lost 2 bases and J lost 7, with 8 bases in between. The CDR3 is 11 amino acids. In germline, CDR1 is GTSNPN, CDR2 SVGIG (reference sequence). In DNA form, the CDR3 reads TGTGCCTGGAGTCTTAGAGATGAAGCTTTCTTT. Encoded protein: CAWSLRDEAFF. Drawing the rest from reference TRBV30 and TRBJ1-1, the complete variable domain is SQTIHQWPATLVQPVGSPLSLECTVEGTSNPNLYWYRQAAGRGLQLLFYSVGIGQISSEVPQNLSASRPQDRQFILSSKKLLLSDSGFYLCAWSLRDEAFFGQGTRLTVV.

The rearrangement joins TRBV28 to TRBJ2-3; 8 bases fit TRBD1. V shed 4 bases, J shed 4 bases, and the junction held 7 bases outside the gene matches. There are 15 residues in the CDR3. The germline CDR1 and CDR2 sequences are MDHEN and SYDVKM. The CDR3 DNA reads as TGTGCCAGCAGTTCGACAGGGGCTCTCCCAGATACGCAGTATTTT. This codes for CASSSTGALPDTQYF.

The rearrangement uses TRBV3-1 (or the pseudogene TRBV3-2) and TRBJ2-3, with unresolved D. The V end was cut by 1 base, the J end by 2 bases, with 4 bases between. From germline, CDR1 is LGHDT and CDR2 YNNKEL (reference sequence). This CDR3 has 13 residues. CDR3 loop: CASSQGATDTQYF. CDR3 coding DNA: TGTGCCAGCAGCCAAGGAGCCACAGATACGCAGTATTTT.

This clone was counted only a few times. The J gene is TRBJ2-2, the V gene TRBV19; 7 bases map to TRBD2. Trimming cost V 10 bases and J 4 bases; bases outside gene matches: 18. CDR1 and CDR2 (germline): LNHDA, SQIVND (reference sequence). This CDR3 spans 17 amino acids. The CDR3 DNA follows: TGTGCCACTCAATCCTCGTTACGGGAGGCGACCACCGGGGAGCTGTTTTTT. It yields the protein CATQSSLREATTGELFF.

This chain joins TRBV7-9 and TRBJ1-2, with 7 positions matching TRBD1. The junction had 8 bases not matched to a gene; V was cut back by 5 bases and J by 8 bases. Germline CDR1 reads SEHNR; CDR2 reads FQNEAQ (reference sequence). This CDR3 is built from 13 residues. CDR3 sequence reads: CASSPGTEGGYTF. CDR3 DNA sequence: TGTGCCAGCAGCCCTGGGACAGAAGGGGGCTACACCTTC.

V is TRBV28 and J is TRBJ2-7; TRBD1 matches at 7 bases. J gave up 3 bases and V 6 bases, and 8 bases lay outside the gene matches. The CDR3 spans 14 residues. Germline V CDR1 and CDR2: MDHEN, SYDVKM. The CDR3 region has the DNA TGTGCCAGCAGCCCGACAGGGTTCCTCTACGAGCAGTACTTC. This gives the protein CASSPTGFLYEQYF.

The sample holds a few counts of this clone. The chain recombines TRBV9 with TRBJ2-1; tentative D call: TRBD2 (6 bases). The CDR3 is 14 residues long. Trimming removed 0 bases from V and 6 bases from J, with 10 bases in between. Germline V gene lookup returns CDR1 SGDLS and CDR2 YYNGEE. This chain's CDR3 is CASSVAGASNEQFF. CDR3 sequence (DNA): TGTGCCAGCAGCGTAGCGGGAGCGTCCAATGAGCAGTTCTTC.

V usage is TRBV30 and J usage is TRBJ1-4; D unresolved. The CDR3 has 13 residues. Germline assignment: CDR1 GTSNPN and CDR2 SVGIG (reference sequence). The ends were cut back, 4 bases at V and 7 bases at J, with 13 bases in the middle. The CDR3 loop reads CAWNRGWSEKLFF. The DNA of the CDR3 is TGTGCCTGGAATCGCGGGTGGAGTGAAAAACTGTTTTTT.

The J gene is TRBJ2-7, the V gene TRBV7-9; 7 bases match TRBD1. This CDR3 contains 14 residues. V was pared by 1 base and J by 2 bases, with 2 bases of the junction left unmatched. The germline gives CDR1 SEHNR, CDR2 FQNEAQ (reference sequence). The CDR3 loop reads CASSLGQGAYEQYF. The CDR3 bases are TGTGCCAGCAGCTTAGGTCAGGGGGCCTACGAGCAGTACTTC.

The rearrangement uses TRBV11-3 and TRBJ2-3; D perhaps matches TRBD2 (5 bases). Germline V gives CDR1 SGHNT, CDR2 YENEEA. The CDR3 spans 14 residues. Deletions cut 3 bases from V and 8 bases from J, with 15 bases between. CDR3 protein: CASSFSDGGGTQYF. DNA for the CDR3: TGTGCCAGCAGCTTTTCTGACGGAGGAGGTACGCAGTATTTT.

This chain uses TRBV9 with TRBJ2-2, with 8 bases lining up with TRBD2. In germline, CDR1 is SGDLS, CDR2 YYNGEE. This CDR3 region has 16 residues. V shed 3 bases, J shed 4 bases, and the junction held 8 bases outside the gene matches. In DNA, the CDR3 is TGTGCCAGCAGCGGTAGCGGGGAGGAGGTCACCGGGGAGCTGTTTTTT. Translating gives CASSGSGEEVTGELFF.

The chain links TRBV28 to TRBJ2-1; 12 positions match TRBD1. CDR3 length: 14 amino acids. Germline V gene sequence: CDR1 MDHEN, CDR2 SYDVKM. The V and J ends lost 6 bases and 8 bases, in that order; junction bases with no gene match: 5. The CDR3, as DNA: TGTGCCAGCAGAATGGGACAGGGGGCAGATGAGCAGTTCTTC. Translation gives CASRMGQGADEQFF.